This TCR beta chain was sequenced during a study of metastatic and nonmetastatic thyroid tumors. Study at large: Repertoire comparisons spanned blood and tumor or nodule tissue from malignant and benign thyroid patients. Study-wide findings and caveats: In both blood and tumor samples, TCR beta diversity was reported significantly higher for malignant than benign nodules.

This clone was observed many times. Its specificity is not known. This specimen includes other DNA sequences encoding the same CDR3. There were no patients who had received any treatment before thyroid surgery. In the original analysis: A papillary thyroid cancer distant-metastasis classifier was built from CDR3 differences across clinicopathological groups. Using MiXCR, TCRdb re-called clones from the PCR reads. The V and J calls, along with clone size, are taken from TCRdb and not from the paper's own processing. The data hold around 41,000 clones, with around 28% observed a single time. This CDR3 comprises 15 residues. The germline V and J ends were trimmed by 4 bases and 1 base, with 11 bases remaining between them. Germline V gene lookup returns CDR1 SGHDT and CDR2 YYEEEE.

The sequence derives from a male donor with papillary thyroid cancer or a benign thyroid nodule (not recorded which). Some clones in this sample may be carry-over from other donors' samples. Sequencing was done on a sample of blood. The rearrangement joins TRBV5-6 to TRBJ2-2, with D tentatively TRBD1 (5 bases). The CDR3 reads CASSRLDRNTGELFF. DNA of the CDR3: TGTGCCAGCAGCCGACTTGACAGGAACACCGGGGAGCTGTTTTTT.